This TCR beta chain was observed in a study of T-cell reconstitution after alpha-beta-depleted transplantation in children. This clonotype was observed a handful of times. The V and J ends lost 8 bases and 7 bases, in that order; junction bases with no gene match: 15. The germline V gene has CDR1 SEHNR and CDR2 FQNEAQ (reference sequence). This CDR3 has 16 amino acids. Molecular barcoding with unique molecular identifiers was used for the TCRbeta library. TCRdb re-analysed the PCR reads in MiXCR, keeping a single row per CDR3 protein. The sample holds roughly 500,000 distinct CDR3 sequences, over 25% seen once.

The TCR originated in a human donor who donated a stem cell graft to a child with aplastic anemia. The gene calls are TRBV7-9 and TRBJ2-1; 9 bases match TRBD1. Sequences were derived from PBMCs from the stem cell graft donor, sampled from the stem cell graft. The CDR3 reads CASAGTNGQGRNEQFF. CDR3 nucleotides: TGTGCCAGCGCTGGAACGAATGGACAGGGGAGGAATGAGCAGTTCTTC.